This TCR beta chain is drawn from a study of T cell repertoires in cytomegalovirus infection. About the research overall: The public TCR beta signatures pointed to both CMV infection and matching HLA type. General study findings and limits: Dominant in the ex vivo response were TCR beta clonotypes restricted by HLA-C and specific for CMV.

Details on this clonotype: Its antigen is as yet unknown.

The length of the CDR3 is 16 residues. The trim removed 4 bases at V and 1 base at J, leaving 7 bases unmatched. Per the germline V gene, CDR1 is SGHRS and CDR2 is YFSETQ. A single record per CDR3 protein comes from TCRdb applying MiXCR to the reads. The sample includes about 78,000 distinct CDR3 sequences, about 37% of them seen just once. The specimen comprised CD8+ T cells from cultured PBMCs, sampled from culture after CMV antigen stimulation. This TCR was sampled from a human donor in good health (CMV status not recorded). Some clones in this sample may be carry-over from other donors' samples. This chain connects TRBV5-1 to TRBJ2-3; 9 bases are a match to TRBD2. CDR3 bases: TGCGCCAGCAGCCCGGAAGCGGGGGGTCGCACAGATACGCAGTATTTT. Translating it yields CASSPEAGGRTDTQYF.